The clone carrying this T cell receptor beta chain was observed a few times. What it binds is not known. With the Oncomine TCR Beta short-read assay, DNA from cultured CD4+ T cells was sequenced. Cultured CD4+ T cells yielded the extracted genomic DNA. TCRdb passed the PCR reads through MiXCR, listing each CDR3 protein once. The sample records approximately 5,800 distinct CDR3 sequences, about 37% being singletons. Germline CDR1 and CDR2: SEHNR and FQNEAQ (reference sequence). The CDR3 has 15 residues. With 5 bases clipped from V and 8 bases from J, the junction kept 12 bases outside the gene matches. The data are from a study of vaccination and CD4 T cells after COVID-19. Study summary: At a median around 100 days (range 35 to 161) after diagnosis, post-COVID samples were drawn. Study-level results: Spike mono-reactivity was found in 304 of the 307 vaccine-specific clones identified in convalescent patients. Median numbers of SARS-CoV-2-reactive clonotypes increased from roughly 21 to 40 (not a significant change).

The treatment is: approximately 10-day PBMC culture with coronavirus spike peptide pools or control peptides (ViraFEST assay). The collection of CD4+ T cells from the unexposed donor took place before the COVID-19 pandemic (2011-2018). The TCR comes from a human donor in good health. The gene calls are TRBV7-9 and TRBJ1-3; 7 positions agree with TRBD1. The sample taken for sequencing was CD4+ T cells from blood, cultured in vitro. This chain's CDR3 is CASSRGTAQGDTIYF. CDR3 nucleotides: TGTGCCAGCAGCCGCGGGACAGCCCAAGGGGACACCATATATTTT.